The 25 T cell receptor beta chains reported below all come from one sample, sequenced in a study of blood T cell repertoires in COVID-19. Generated by immunoSEQ multiplex PCR, the TCRdb table keeps only in-frame clones and is missing some. This table has about 180,000 clones, approximately 88% appearing once. Sequenced sample: peripheral blood. The receptors originated from a woman aged 40-49 years with COVID-19, enrolled during active disease.

This chain connects TRBV5-1 to TRBJ2-7; D may be TRBD2 (6 bases). From germline, CDR1 is SGHRS and CDR2 YFSETQ. The ends were cut back, 0 bases at V and 3 bases at J, with 13 bases in the middle. The CDR3 runs 15 residues. For the CDR3, the DNA is TGCGCCAGCAGCTTGGCTGAGGGACTTTTCTACGAGCAGTACTTC. Protein product: CASSLAEGLFYEQYF.

The J gene is TRBJ1-3, the V gene TRBV25-1, with TRBD1 matching over 7 bases. CDR3 length: 14 amino acids. V was pared by 4 bases and J by 2 bases, with 2 bases of the junction left unmatched. Germline V gene lookup returns CDR1 MGHDK and CDR2 SYGVNS. CDR3 sequence (DNA): TGTGCCAGCAGTGCAACAGGGGCTGGAAACACCATATATTTT. As protein: CASSATGAGNTIYF.

The rearrangement links TRBV7-8 to TRBJ2-1; D gene ambiguous. Germline CDR1 and CDR2: SGHVS and FQNEAQ. V was shortened by 1 base and J by 6 bases, with 10 bases between the two germline ends. CDR3 length: 14 residues. The CDR3 coding sequence is TGTGCCAGCAGCTTAGGACTGCTTCTCAATGAGCAGTTCTTC. Amino acid sequence: CASSLGLLLNEQFF.

The genes are TRBV4-1 and TRBJ1-1; no reliable D call. This CDR3 is 14 amino acids long. Trimming cost V 4 bases and J 6 bases, with 15 bases left between them. Germline-derived CDR1 and CDR2 are MGHRA and YSYEKL. CDR3 nucleotide sequence: TGCGCCAGCAGCCCTGTCCCGGCGGGCGCTGAAGCTTTCTTT. Translated, it gives CASSPVPAGAEAFF.

The table lists this clone with a few counts. This chain links TRBV19 with TRBJ1-5, with 7 bases that match TRBD1. V was pared by 4 bases and J by 4 bases, with 13 bases of the junction left unmatched. Germline V lookup: CDR1 LNHDA, CDR2 SQIVND (reference sequence). This CDR3 comprises 17 residues. The CDR3, as DNA: TGTGCCAGTAGTAGGGGGAAGACAGGGTCAAAGAATCAGCCCCAGCATTTT. As protein: CASSRGKTGSKNQPQHF.

The rearrangement joins TRBV19 to TRBJ1-3; tentatively, D is TRBD1 (6 bases). Germline V gene lookup returns CDR1 LNHDA and CDR2 SQIVND (reference sequence). The CDR3 runs 14 residues. V lost 3 bases to trimming and J lost 2 bases, with 8 bases between them. The CDR3: CASSISGAGNTIYF. The CDR3 DNA reads TGTGCCAGTAGTATTTCAGGGGCTGGAAACACCATATATTTT.

V gene TRBV5-4 combines with J gene TRBJ2-7; 9 nucleotides align to TRBD1. The trim removed 7 bases at V and 0 bases at J, leaving 8 bases unmatched. The CDR3 is made up of 15 amino acids. CDR1 and CDR2 from the germline V gene are SGHNT and YYREEE (reference sequence). Here the CDR3 reads CASRPDRGGSYEQYF. In DNA form, the CDR3 reads TGTGCCAGCCGTCCGGACAGGGGCGGCTCCTACGAGCAGTACTTC.

V is TRBV6-5 and J is TRBJ2-5; 8 bases fit TRBD2. V was pared by 6 bases and J by 3 bases, with 9 bases of the junction left unmatched. The CDR3 extends over 15 amino acids. Germline lookup yields CDR1 MNHEY and CDR2 SVGAGI. The CDR3 sequence is CASRGLGGGKETQYF. The DNA of the CDR3 is TGTGCCAGCAGGGGCCTCGGCGGGGGGAAAGAGACCCAGTACTTC.

This clone was detected only once. The chain carries TRBV27 and TRBJ1-2; D gene ambiguous. Trimming pared 2 bases from V and 6 bases from J, leaving 10 bases between. CDR3 size: 13 residues. Germline V gene sequence: CDR1 MNHEY, CDR2 SMNVEV (reference sequence). The CDR3 is CASSLEGRDGYTF. The DNA for the CDR3 is TGTGCCAGCAGTTTAGAGGGCCGAGATGGCTACACCTTC.

This chain links TRBV28 with TRBJ2-1, with TRBD2 as a possible D gene (6 bases). The CDR3 is 14 amino acids. Between the trimmed V and J ends, which lost 8 bases and 7 bases, there was a span of 18 bases. CDR1 and CDR2 from the germline V gene are MDHEN and SYDVKM. CDR3 sequence reads: CASVRLEGRNEQFF. CDR3 in DNA: TGTGCCAGCGTAAGATTAGAGGGGAGGAATGAGCAGTTCTTC.

The chain employs TRBV5-1 and TRBJ2-7; tentative D call: TRBD1 (6 bases). This CDR3 is 12 amino acids long. V gave up 2 bases and J gave up 3 bases, with 6 bases separating them. Germline lookup yields CDR1 SGHRS and CDR2 YFSETQ. The CDR3 loop is CASSLQGYEQYF. In DNA form, the CDR3 reads TGCGCCAGCAGCTTACAGGGCTACGAGCAGTACTTC.

The DNA for the CDR3 is TGTGCCAGCAGCGGGGCAGGGGGCGCGAGCGGCTACACCTTC. It translates to CASSGAGGASGYTF. This chain links TRBV7-9 with TRBJ1-2; 8 positions agree with TRBD1. Trimming removed 5 bases from V and 8 bases from J; junction bases left unmatched: 10. Germline CDR1 and CDR2: SEHNR and FQNEAQ (reference sequence). The CDR3 loop spans 14 amino acids.

CDR3 amino acids: CASSYETGVKETQYF. The CDR3 nucleotides are TGTGCCAGCAGTTACGAGACAGGGGTAAAAGAGACCCAGTACTTC. The V call is TRBV6-5, the J call TRBJ2-5; 8 bases match TRBD1. With 2 bases clipped from V and 3 bases from J, the junction kept 5 bases outside the gene matches. CDR1 is MNHEY, CDR2 SVGAGI, per germline. The CDR3 totals 15 residues.

The chain is built from TRBV5-4 and TRBJ2-2; D is uncertain. In germline, CDR1 is SGHNT, CDR2 YYREEE (reference sequence). The CDR3 is 16 amino acids. V gave up 1 base and J gave up 2 bases, with 12 bases separating them. The CDR3, as DNA: TGTGCCAGCAGCTTGACTCCAGGCCCCAACACCGGGGAGCTGTTTTTT. This encodes CASSLTPGPNTGELFF.

The chain recombines TRBV10-3 with TRBJ2-7; maybe TRBD1 (6 bases). V was cut by 3 bases and J by 3 bases, with 15 bases left in between. CDR3 length: 15 residues. Germline loops: CDR1 ENHRY, CDR2 SYGVKD. CDR3 in DNA: TGTGCCATCAGTGACTACAGGGACACGCACTACGAGCAGTACTTC. Protein: CAISDYRDTHYEQYF.

This clone was counted only a few times. The chain uses TRBV2 and TRBJ1-4, with TRBD1 matching over 8 bases. V shed 8 bases, J shed 0 bases, and the junction held 8 bases outside the gene matches. CDR1 SNHLY and CDR2 FYNNEI come from the germline V gene. The CDR3 has 16 amino acids. This chain's CDR3 is CASSTGGSTTNEKLFF. CDR3 in DNA: TGTGCCAGCTCCACAGGGGGGTCTACAACTAATGAAAAACTGTTTTTT.

The chain uses TRBV24-1 and TRBJ2-5; TRBD2 matches at 9 bases. The germline V gene has CDR1 KGHDR and CDR2 SFDVKD. With V trimmed by 12 bases and J by 1 base, 20 bases remained unmatched. This CDR3 has 18 amino acids. For the CDR3, the DNA is TGTGCCGCCCAACGGTTAACCGGGACTAGCTTCTCCCAAGAGACCCAGTACTTC. Its translation: CAAQRLTGTSFSQETQYF.

V gene TRBV15 combines with J gene TRBJ1-5; no clear D gene. CDR3 size: 15 residues. The V gene's germline CDR1 is LNHNV and CDR2 YYDKDF (reference sequence). Trimming removed 7 bases at V and 1 base at J, with 14 bases between. Written as DNA, the CDR3 is TGTGCCACCAACCTCGGGAGGGTGAGCAATCAGCCCCAGCATTTT. As protein: CATNLGRVSNQPQHF.

J is TRBJ2-1 and V is TRBV11-2; weak D call: TRBD1 (5 bases). CDR1 and CDR2 (germline): SGHAT, FQNNGV. The CDR3 runs to 14 residues. Trimming left V 0 bases short and J 6 bases short, with 9 bases between. The CDR3 here is CASSLEQVRNEQFF. The CDR3 DNA follows: TGTGCCAGCAGCTTAGAACAGGTCCGCAATGAGCAGTTCTTC.

This clone came up once. This sequence joins TRBV28 and TRBJ2-2; TRBD1 aligns across 8 bases. Germline assignment: CDR1 MDHEN and CDR2 SYDVKM. V trimming: 11 bases; J trimming: 7 bases; junction bases outside the gene matches: 12. The CDR3 spans 14 residues. The CDR3 DNA is TGTGCCTGTCAAGCAGGGGGCAACGTCGGGGAGCTGTTTTTT. Translated, it gives CACQAGGNVGELFF.

This chain's CDR3 is CASSQEVGLADNEQFF. CDR3 DNA sequence: TGTGCCAGCAGCCAAGAAGTGGGACTAGCGGACAATGAGCAGTTCTTC. The genes are TRBV4-2 and TRBJ2-1, with 11 bases that match TRBD2. CDR3 length: 16 residues. Trimming at V came to 0 bases and at J to 5 bases, leaving 3 bases not matched to a gene. Germline lookup yields CDR1 LGHNA and CDR2 YNFKEQ.

The V gene is TRBV5-1, the J gene TRBJ1-2; D remains ambiguous. Germline V gives CDR1 SGHRS, CDR2 YFSETQ. The CDR3 runs 11 residues. The germline V and J ends were trimmed by 2 bases and 6 bases, with 5 bases remaining between them. This CDR3 is CASSFGNGYTF. The CDR3 DNA follows: TGCGCCAGCAGCTTCGGGAATGGCTACACCTTC.

The chain has TRBV7-9 and TRBJ1-5, with a possible D match to TRBD1 (6 bases). The CDR3 contains 15 residues. Per the germline V gene, CDR1 is SEHNR and CDR2 is FQNEAQ (reference sequence). With 1 base removed from V and 6 bases from J, the gap between germline ends came to 13 bases. CDR3 sequence: CASSLGGQTIQPQHF. The CDR3 nucleotides read TGTGCCAGCAGCTTAGGTGGACAGACTATTCAGCCCCAGCATTTT.

The chain is built from TRBV4-2 and TRBJ2-1; D uncertain. V dropped 4 bases and J dropped 8 bases, with 9 bases sitting between them. The CDR3 sequence is 12 residues long. Per germline, CDR1 LGHNA and CDR2 YNFKEQ. DNA for the CDR3: TGTGCCAGCAGCCGCGTCCCCCATGAGCAGTTCTTC. Translated: CASSRVPHEQFF.

The rearrangement uses TRBV19 and TRBJ2-7; a possible D gene is TRBD2 (5 bases). CDR1 is LNHDA and CDR2 is SQIVND in the germline V gene (reference sequence). The CDR3 spans 14 residues. V dropped 5 bases and J dropped 10 bases, with 21 bases sitting between them. For the CDR3, the DNA is TGTGCCAGTAGTCCCGGACGGAGCGGAGGAACACAGTACTTC. It encodes CASSPGRSGGTQYF.